This T cell receptor (beta chain) was sequenced for a study of blood T cell repertoires in COVID-19. Generated by immunoSEQ multiplex PCR, the TCRdb table keeps only in-frame clones and is missing some. This table has about 21,000 clones, about 89% appearing once. CDR1 is SGHTA, CDR2 FQGNSA, per germline. Trimming pared 3 bases from V and 4 bases from J, leaving 6 bases between. The CDR3 runs to 12 residues. Sequencing was done on a sample of peripheral blood. This chain joins TRBV7-2 and TRBJ1-1; D not certain. The clonotype comes from a man in his sixties or seventies with active COVID-19. Here the CDR3 reads CASSFSGTEAFF. The CDR3 coding sequence is TGTGCCAGCAGCTTCTCGGGCACTGAAGCTTTCTTT.